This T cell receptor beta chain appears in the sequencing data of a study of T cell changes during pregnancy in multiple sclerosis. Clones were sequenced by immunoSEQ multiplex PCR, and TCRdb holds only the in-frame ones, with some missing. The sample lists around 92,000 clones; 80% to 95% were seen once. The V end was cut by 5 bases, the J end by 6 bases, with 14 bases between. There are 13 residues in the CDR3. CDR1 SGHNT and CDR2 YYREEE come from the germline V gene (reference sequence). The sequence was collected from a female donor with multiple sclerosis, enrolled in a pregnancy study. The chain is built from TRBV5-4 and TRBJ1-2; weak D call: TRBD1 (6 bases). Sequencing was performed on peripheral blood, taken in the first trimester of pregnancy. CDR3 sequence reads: CASSQYYRDGYTF. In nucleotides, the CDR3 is TGTGCCAGCAGTCAATACTACAGGGATGGCTACACCTTC.